This T cell receptor (beta chain) was retrieved from a study of blood T cells in healthy people across ages. Study conclusions and caveats: Fewer expanded clones and more diversity marked long-lived versus aged donors.

It was with a sample-barcoded 5' primer and a J-beta primer mix that a second PCR of roughly 7 to 11 cycles was run. The template-switch adaptor, which had 12 random nucleotides, put a tag on each cDNA molecule. TCRdb re-called the 5' RACE reads through MiXCR, storing one row per CDR3 protein. The sample yields 650,000 to 1,000,000 distinct CDR3 sequences, around 36% seen once. Germline V gene sequence: CDR1 SQVTM, CDR2 ANQGSEA. The CDR3 has 14 amino acids. Of note for this clonotype: What it binds is not known. A much larger clone lies one base from this, so it may be a read error.

This sequence originates from a man younger than 35 in good health. The rearrangement uses TRBV29-1 and TRBJ2-3; 8 bases are shared with TRBD1. The source material was blood. CDR3 region: CSAFGQGRQDTRYF. The CDR3 DNA sequence: TGCAGCGCCTTCGGACAGGGTAGGCAAGATACGCGGTATTTT.